Sequencing of this T cell receptor (beta chain) was carried out in a study of blood T cell repertoires in COVID-19. CDR1 and CDR2 (germline): SGHDN, FVKESK. Germline trimming cut 1 base from V and 13 bases from J; bases unmatched to any gene: 6. CDR3 length equals 14 residues. The method was immunoSEQ multiplex PCR; TCRdb's version includes in-frame clones alone and lacks a portion of them. The sample records about 150,000 clones, roughly 84% being singletons. Input material: PBMCs or T cells enriched from blood (not recorded which). J is TRBJ1-6 and V is TRBV14, with 8 bases identical to TRBD1. This clonotype was sampled from a woman aged 50 to 65 who had recovered from COVID-19. CDR3 region: CASSQGQGYGPLHF. The CDR3 nucleotides are TGTGCCAGCAGCCAAGGACAGGGGTATGGGCCCCTCCACTTT.